The 20 T cell receptor beta chains listed next were all sequenced from one sample in a study of T cells in localized non-small cell lung cancer. The repertoire was sequenced with immunoSEQ multiplex PCR; TCRdb's copy has only in-frame clones and lacks some. The repertoire holds 30,000 or so clones, with over 80% as singletons. The sample here was peripheral blood mononuclear cells, taken before any cancer treatment. The receptors stem from a woman aged 40 to 75 with stage III lung adenocarcinoma.

The CDR3 here is CASSLTRRYGYTF. CDR3 nucleotides: TGTGCCAGCAGCTTGACAAGGCGCTATGGCTACACCTTC. This sequence joins TRBV7-2 and TRBJ1-2; D is undetermined. Per the germline V gene, CDR1 is SGHTA and CDR2 is FQGNSA. CDR3 length: 13 residues. V lost 3 bases, J lost 4 bases, and 9 bases lay in between.

The rearrangement links TRBV18 to TRBJ1-1; D possibly corresponds to TRBD1 (5 bases). V lost 4 bases and J lost 0, with 12 bases in between. This CDR3 has 15 residues. Germline CDR1 and CDR2: KGHSH and LQKENI. The CDR3 is CASSRTTDLNTEAFF. CDR3 nucleotides: TGTGCCAGCTCACGGACGACAGACCTGAACACTGAAGCTTTCTTT.

The genes are TRBV30 and TRBJ1-1, with TRBD1 identical over 8 bases. V lost 3 bases to trimming and J lost 0 bases; unmatched junction nucleotides: 9. Germline CDR1 and CDR2: GTSNPN and SVGIG (reference sequence). The CDR3 loop spans 16 amino acids. CDR3 DNA: TGTGCCTGGAGATCGGCAGGGGGCCGTATGAACACTGAAGCTTTCTTT. This gives the protein CAWRSAGGRMNTEAFF.

The chain has TRBV6-5 and TRBJ2-1; 11 nucleotides line up with TRBD2. This CDR3 is built from 16 residues. With V trimmed by 0 bases and J by 7 bases, 5 bases remained unmatched. Germline CDR1 and CDR2: MNHEY and SVGAGI. CDR3 DNA sequence: TGTGCCAGCAGTTACTCGCCTAGCGGGAGGCGAAATGAGCAGTTCTTC. Translation gives CASSYSPSGRRNEQFF.

The J gene is TRBJ2-1, the V gene TRBV11-2; 7 nucleotides match TRBD2. Germline CDR1 is SGHAT and CDR2 is FQNNGV. The CDR3 is 14 residues long. Trimming took 6 bases from V and 3 from J; bases not matched to a gene: 5. CDR3 sequence (DNA): TGTGCCAGCAGTTCCAGCGGGATCTACAATGAGCAGTTCTTC. Amino acids: CASSSSGIYNEQFF. Full variable domain (rest looked up from reference TRBV11-2 and TRBJ2-1): EAGVAQSPRYKIIEKRQSVAFWCNPISGHATLYWYQQILGQGPKLLIQFQNNGVVDDSQLPKDRFSAERLKGVDSTLKIQPAKLEDSAVYLCASSSSGIYNEQFFGPGTRLTVL.

The chain joins TRBV15 to TRBJ2-1, with TRBD2 matching over 7 bases. Germline CDR1 is LNHNV and CDR2 is YYDKDF (reference sequence). The CDR3 consists of 16 residues. With 6 bases clipped from V and 3 bases from J, the junction kept 11 bases outside the gene matches. The CDR3 spells CATSPSGTTYYNEQFF. The CDR3 DNA follows: TGTGCCACCAGTCCCTCCGGGACTACCTACTACAATGAGCAGTTCTTC.

This sequence joins TRBV15 and TRBJ1-5; possibly TRBD1 for D (5 bases). Germline-derived CDR1 and CDR2 are LNHNV and YYDKDF (reference sequence). The CDR3 extends over 14 amino acids. Trimming took 4 bases from V and 6 from J, leaving 13 bases between them. The CDR3: CATSTRETGQPQHF. In DNA form, the CDR3 reads TGTGCCACCAGCACCAGGGAAACAGGTCAGCCCCAGCATTTT.

The chain employs TRBV7-2 and TRBJ1-5, with 7 bases matching TRBD1. Looked up from germline, CDR1 is SGHTA and CDR2 is FQGNSA. This CDR3 contains 13 residues. V dropped 5 bases and J dropped 5; count of bases not matched to a gene: 3. The CDR3 nucleotides read TGTGCCAGCAGCGTACAGGGGTATCAGCCCCAGCATTTT. Its translation is CASSVQGYQPQHF. The full variable domain, its missing parts supplied by reference TRBV7-2 and TRBJ1-5, is GAGVSQSPSNKVTEKGKDVELRCDPISGHTALYWYRQSLGQGLEFLIYFQGNSAPDKSGLPSDRFSAERTGGSVSTLTIQRTQQEDSAVYLCASSVQGYQPQHFGDGTRLSIL.

The chain recombines TRBV5-1 with TRBJ2-7, with 7 bases that match TRBD1. The CDR3 length is 15 residues. The germline V gene has CDR1 SGHRS and CDR2 YFSETQ. V shed 0 bases, J shed 2 bases, and the junction held 5 bases outside the gene matches. CDR3 bases: TGCGCCAGCAGCTTGGGGGACAGAGTCCCCTACGAGCAGTACTTC. Encoded protein: CASSLGDRVPYEQYF.

The rearrangement uses TRBV2 and TRBJ1-5; D is perhaps TRBD1 (6 bases). The CDR3 extends over 18 amino acids. Germline V gene lookup returns CDR1 SNHLY and CDR2 FYNNEI. Trimming shortened V by 6 bases and J by 0 bases, and 21 bases separated the two germline ends. The DNA for the CDR3 is TGTGCCAGCAGCCCTACAGGGAATCTGATGTATAGCAATCAGCCCCAGCATTTT. Encoded protein: CASSPTGNLMYSNQPQHF.

This chain joins TRBV2 and TRBJ1-6; D perhaps matches TRBD1 (5 bases). The CDR3 length is 13 residues. Germline assignment: CDR1 SNHLY and CDR2 FYNNEI. The germline V and J ends were trimmed by 4 bases and 7 bases, with 8 bases remaining between them. The CDR3 DNA sequence: TGTGCCAGCAGTGGACAGTTGAATTCACCCCTCCACTTT. Translated, it gives CASSGQLNSPLHF.

In this sample, this clone turned up once. The chain carries TRBV2 and TRBJ2-5, with 12 bases aligning to TRBD2. The CDR3 has 16 amino acids. From germline, CDR1 is SNHLY and CDR2 FYNNEI. The ends lost 1 base at V and 7 bases at J; junction bases unmatched: 7. CDR3 sequence (DNA): TGTGCCAGCAGTGAAGGCTGGACTAGCGGGACCAGGACCCAGTACTTC. This translates into CASSEGWTSGTRTQYF.

This chain links TRBV25-1 with TRBJ2-7, with D perhaps matching TRBD1 (5 bases). Trimming removed 3 bases from V and 4 bases from J, with 7 bases in between. CDR1 and CDR2 from the germline V gene are MGHDK and SYGVNS. This CDR3 spans 12 amino acids. CDR3 DNA sequence: TGTGCCAGCAGTGACAGGGCGTACGAGCAGTACTTC. This sequence encodes CASSDRAYEQYF.

V and J are TRBV5-6 and TRBJ2-1, with D uncertain. Trimming removed 3 bases at V and 3 bases at J, with 10 bases between. Germline CDR1 is SGHDT and CDR2 is YYEEEE. The CDR3 has 14 amino acids. CDR3 DNA sequence: TGTGCCAGCAGCTCGCTGCAGGTCTACAATGAGCAGTTCTTC. Protein: CASSSLQVYNEQFF. Variable domain in full (rest from reference TRBV5-6 and TRBJ2-1): DAGVTQSPTHLIKTRGQQVTLRCSPKSGHDTVSWYQQALGQGPQFIFQYYEEEERQRGNFPDRFSGHQFPNYSSELNVNALLLGDSALYLCASSSLQVYNEQFFGPGTRLTVL.

The chain links TRBV21-1 to TRBJ2-4; the table's D call, TRBD1, was not checked against the DNA. TRBV21-1 is a pseudogene. The CDR3 totals 19 residues. The CDR3: CASSKKIGGQALAKNIQYF. CDR3 in DNA: TGTGCCAGCAGCAAAAAGATAGGAGGACAGGCCCTAGCCAAAAACATTCAGTACTTC.

The J gene is TRBJ2-5, the V gene TRBV5-6; maybe TRBD2 (5 bases). CDR1 SGHDT and CDR2 YYEEEE come from the germline V gene. CDR3 length: 14 residues. Trimming took 4 bases from V and 5 from J, leaving 15 bases between them. The CDR3 sequence: CASSEGGLKETQYF. The CDR3 region has the DNA TGTGCCAGCAGCGAGGGCGGATTGAAGGAGACCCAGTACTTC.

The rearrangement joins TRBV5-6 to TRBJ1-1; a weak D match, TRBD1 (6 bases). CDR3 length: 13 residues. The V gene's germline CDR1 is SGHDT and CDR2 YYEEEE. V gave up 4 bases and J gave up 5 bases, with 12 bases separating them. CDR3 loop: CASSHTTGTEAFF. The CDR3 nucleotides read TGTGCCAGCAGCCATACTACAGGGACTGAAGCTTTCTTT.

This rearrangement joins TRBV7-8 to TRBJ2-7; D is perhaps TRBD2 (5 bases). CDR1 and CDR2 from the germline V gene are SGHVS and FQNEAQ. The CDR3 totals 12 residues. The V end lost 5 bases, the J end lost 1 base, and 6 bases lay between the germline ends. The CDR3 DNA is TGTGCCAGCAGCCCGGGGTCCTACGAGCAGTACTTC. It translates to CASSPGSYEQYF.

The V gene is TRBV6-6, the J gene TRBJ1-1; no reliable D call. The CDR3 has 13 residues. V shed 4 bases and J shed 1 base, with 7 bases lying between them. CDR1 is MNHNY, CDR2 SVGAGI, per germline (reference sequence). As DNA, the CDR3 is TGTGCCAGCAGTTCCATACCGAACACTGAAGCTTTCTTT. This gives the protein CASSSIPNTEAFF.

The chain has TRBV6-1 and TRBJ1-2; 10 bases align to TRBD1. The germline V gene encodes CDR1 MNHNS and CDR2 SASEGT. V dropped 7 bases and J dropped 3; count of bases not matched to a gene: 5. The CDR3 is made up of 14 amino acids. CDR3 bases: TGTGCCAGCAAGCCGGGACAGGGGCACTATGGCTACACCTTC. Translating it yields CASKPGQGHYGYTF.